Here is one TCR beta chain with its context. The antigen is not known. Germline V gives CDR1 SGHAT, CDR2 FQNNGV. The CDR3 is 15 residues long. V gave up 5 bases and J gave up 2 bases, with 16 bases separating them. The data were obtained in a study of cytomegalovirus exposure and HLA in healthy donors. General observations from the study: Relative to the roughly 690-donor mean, N-insertions were reportedly fewer in an Asian-associated ancestry cluster in a later analysis. Most TCR sequences showed up rarely, but some public TCRs showed up in many donors. Across HLA loci, a later analysis found differing TCR association rates, with DRB1 most and HLA-C fewest. The study flagged roughly 150 TCR beta chains as cytomegalovirus-associated.

PCR involved 60 Vbeta and 13 Jbeta primers. TCRdb's copy holds only in-frame clones and misses some; the assay was immunoSEQ multiplex PCR. The listing records about 65,000 clones. This receptor was identified in a boy younger than 18 in good health and CMV-seronegative. Specimen: PBMCs. V usage is TRBV11-2 and J usage is TRBJ2-7, with D perhaps matching TRBD2 (6 bases). CDR3 loop: CASSPAGTGAYEQYF. The CDR3 DNA follows: TGTGCCAGCAGCCCGGCCGGGACGGGGGCCTACGAGCAGTACTTC.